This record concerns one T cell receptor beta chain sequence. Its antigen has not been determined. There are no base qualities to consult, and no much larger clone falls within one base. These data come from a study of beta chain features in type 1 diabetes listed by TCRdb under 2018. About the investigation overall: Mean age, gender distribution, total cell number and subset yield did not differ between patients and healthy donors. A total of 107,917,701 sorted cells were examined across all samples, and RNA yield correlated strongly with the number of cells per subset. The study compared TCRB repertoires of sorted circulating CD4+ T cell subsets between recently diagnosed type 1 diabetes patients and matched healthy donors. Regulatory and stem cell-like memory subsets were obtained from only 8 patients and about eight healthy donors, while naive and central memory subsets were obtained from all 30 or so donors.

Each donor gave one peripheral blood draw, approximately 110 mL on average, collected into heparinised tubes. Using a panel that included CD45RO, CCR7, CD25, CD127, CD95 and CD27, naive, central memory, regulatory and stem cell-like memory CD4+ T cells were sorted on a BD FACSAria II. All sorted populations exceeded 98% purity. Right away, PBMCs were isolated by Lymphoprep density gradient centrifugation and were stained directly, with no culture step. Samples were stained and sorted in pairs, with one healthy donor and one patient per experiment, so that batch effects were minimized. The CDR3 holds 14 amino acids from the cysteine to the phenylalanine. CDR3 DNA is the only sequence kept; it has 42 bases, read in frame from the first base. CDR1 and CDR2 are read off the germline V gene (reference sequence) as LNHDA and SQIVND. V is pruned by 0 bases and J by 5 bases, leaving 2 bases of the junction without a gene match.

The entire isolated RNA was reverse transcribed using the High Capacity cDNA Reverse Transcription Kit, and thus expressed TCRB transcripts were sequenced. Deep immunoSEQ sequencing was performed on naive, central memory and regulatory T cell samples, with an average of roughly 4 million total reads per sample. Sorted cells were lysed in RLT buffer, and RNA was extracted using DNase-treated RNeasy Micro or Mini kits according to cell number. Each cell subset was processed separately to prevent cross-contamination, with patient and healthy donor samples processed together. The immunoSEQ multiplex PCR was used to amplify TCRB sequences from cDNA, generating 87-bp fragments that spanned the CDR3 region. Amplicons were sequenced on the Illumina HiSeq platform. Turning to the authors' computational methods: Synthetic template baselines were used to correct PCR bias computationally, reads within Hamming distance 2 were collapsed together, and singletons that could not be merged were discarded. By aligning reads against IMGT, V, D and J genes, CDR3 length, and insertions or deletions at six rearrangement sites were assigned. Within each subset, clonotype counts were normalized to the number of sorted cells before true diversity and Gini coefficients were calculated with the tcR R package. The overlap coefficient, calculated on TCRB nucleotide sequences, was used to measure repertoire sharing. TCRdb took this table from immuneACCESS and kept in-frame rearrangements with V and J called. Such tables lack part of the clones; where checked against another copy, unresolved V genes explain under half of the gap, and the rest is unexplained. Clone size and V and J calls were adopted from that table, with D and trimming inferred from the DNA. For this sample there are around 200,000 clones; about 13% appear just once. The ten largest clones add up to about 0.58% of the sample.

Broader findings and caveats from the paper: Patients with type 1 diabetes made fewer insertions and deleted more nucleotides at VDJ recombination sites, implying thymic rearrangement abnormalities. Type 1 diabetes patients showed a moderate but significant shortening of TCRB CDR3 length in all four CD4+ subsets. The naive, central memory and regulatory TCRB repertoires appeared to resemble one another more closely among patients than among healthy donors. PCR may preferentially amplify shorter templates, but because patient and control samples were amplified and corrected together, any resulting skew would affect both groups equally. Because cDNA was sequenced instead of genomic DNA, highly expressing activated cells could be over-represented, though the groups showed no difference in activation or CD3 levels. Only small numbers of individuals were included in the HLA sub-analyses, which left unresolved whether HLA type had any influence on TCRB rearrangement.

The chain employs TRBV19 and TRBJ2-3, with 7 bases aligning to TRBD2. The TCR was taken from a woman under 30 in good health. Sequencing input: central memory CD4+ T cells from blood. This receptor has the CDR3 CASSIDSGRDTQYF. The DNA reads TGTGCCAGTAGTATAGATAGCGGGCGAGATACGCAGTATTTT.